These 28 T cell receptor beta chains were all obtained from the same sample, sequenced in a study of tumor-infiltrating T cells and Merkel cell polyomavirus. Study at large: CD8+ T cells recognized the Merkel cell polyomavirus KLL epitope.

TCRdb's copy holds only in-frame clones and misses some; the assay was immunoSEQ multiplex PCR. The data show 20,000 to 30,000 clones, around 90% seen once. Immunohistochemistry showed robust Merkel cell polyomavirus Large T antigen staining in every patient's tumor. The sequencing sample was made of lymph node tissue. The receptor set was obtained from a man in his fifties with Merkel cell carcinoma.

The rearrangement joins TRBV19 to TRBJ1-1; D perhaps matches TRBD1 (6 bases). The CDR3 loop spans 15 amino acids. Germline V gene lookup returns CDR1 LNHDA and CDR2 SQIVND (reference sequence). V was clipped by 5 bases and J by 5 bases, with 18 bases between them. This CDR3 reads CASSPGSGAGTEAFF. The CDR3 bases are TGTGCCAGTAGTCCCGGGTCAGGGGCTGGGACTGAAGCTTTCTTT.

The chain is built from TRBV7-3 and TRBJ2-3, with D maybe TRBD1 (8 bases). The CDR3 loop spans 16 amino acids. The V gene's germline CDR1 is SGHTA and CDR2 FQGTGA. The germline V and J ends were trimmed by 5 bases and 2 bases, with 17 bases remaining between them. CDR3 region: CASSPGGGGTTDTQYF. The CDR3 nucleotides are TGTGCCAGCAGCCCAGGGGGCGGGGGTACCACAGATACGCAGTATTTT.

A few counts support this clone. The V call is TRBV5-6, the J call TRBJ1-6, with D tentatively TRBD1 (5 bases). With 0 bases removed from V and 10 bases from J, the gap between germline ends came to 14 bases. The CDR3 is 15 amino acids. Germline V lookup: CDR1 SGHDT, CDR2 YYEEEE. The CDR3 sequence: CASSLGLQGESPLHF. The CDR3 DNA reads TGTGCCAGCAGCTTGGGGTTGCAGGGTGAATCACCCCTCCACTTT.

The rearrangement uses TRBV5-8 and TRBJ2-2; D possibly corresponds to TRBD1 (5 bases). The CDR3 is 15 amino acids. Germline-derived CDR1 and CDR2 are SGHTS and YDEGEE. V lost 3 bases and J 2 bases, leaving 11 bases between the germline ends. Here the CDR3 reads CASSWVQGNTGELFF. The CDR3, as DNA: TGTGCCAGCAGCTGGGTGCAGGGAAACACCGGGGAGCTGTTTTTT.

The genes are TRBV10-3 and TRBJ2-1, with TRBD2 matching 10 bases. V lost 0 bases and J lost 5; bases outside the gene matches: 4. This CDR3 comprises 16 residues. Per germline, CDR1 ENHRY and CDR2 SYGVKD. The CDR3 DNA reads as TGTGCCATCAGTGAGTCTTCCCTAGCGGGGGACAATGAGCAGTTCTTC. Amino acids: CAISESSLAGDNEQFF.

V and J are TRBV29-1 and TRBJ2-7; the D is unclear. Between the trimmed V and J ends, which lost 0 bases and 5 bases, there was a span of 11 bases. From germline, CDR1 is SQVTM and CDR2 ANQGSEA. This CDR3 has 13 residues. Here the CDR3 reads CSVEDAAGHEQYF. As DNA, the CDR3 is TGCAGCGTTGAAGATGCAGCTGGGCACGAGCAGTACTTC.

The chain combines TRBV4-2 with TRBJ2-2, with TRBD2 matching 10 bases. Unmatched junction bases numbered 9, after V lost 1 base and J lost 1 base. CDR1 and CDR2 (germline): LGHNA, YNFKEQ. This CDR3 region has 19 residues. The CDR3 region is CASSQGAASGSLNTGELFF. The CDR3 DNA sequence: TGTGCCAGCAGCCAAGGGGCGGCTAGCGGGAGCCTGAACACCGGGGAGCTGTTTTTT.

This clone was seen only a few times. The V gene is TRBV5-1, the J gene TRBJ1-3; 9 bases match TRBD1. CDR1 and CDR2 (germline): SGHRS, YFSETQ. The ends lost 1 base at V and 0 bases at J; junction bases unmatched: 5. The CDR3 consists of 17 residues. CDR3 in DNA: TGCGCCAGCAGCTTGCGGACAGGGGCTAACTCTGGAAACACCATATATTTT. This sequence encodes CASSLRTGANSGNTIYF.

Here the CDR3 reads CASSPPSGRSYEQYF. The CDR3, as DNA: TGTGCCAGCAGCCCCCCTAGCGGGAGGTCCTACGAGCAGTACTTC. This chain links TRBV5-4 with TRBJ2-7, with 11 bases that match TRBD2. The CDR3 totals 15 residues. From germline, CDR1 is SGHNT and CDR2 YYREEE (reference sequence). Trimming took 4 bases from V and 1 from J; bases not matched to a gene: 4.

This chain uses TRBV19 with TRBJ2-1; tentative D call: TRBD1 (7 bases). The length of the CDR3 is 17 residues. Germline V gene data show CDR1 as LNHDA and CDR2 as SQIVND (reference sequence). With 1 base removed from V and 7 bases from J, the gap between germline ends came to 20 bases. In DNA form, the CDR3 reads TGTGCCAGTAGTATAGGGGGCACAGGGGTTCGGGGGAATGAGCAGTTCTTC. Translating gives CASSIGGTGVRGNEQFF.

V gene TRBV28 combines with J gene TRBJ1-1, with TRBD1 matching 8 bases. CDR1 is MDHEN, CDR2 SYDVKM, per germline. After removal of 5 bases from V and 12 bases from J, the junction contained 8 bases not matched to a gene. The CDR3 consists of 12 residues. The CDR3 sequence is CASSPQTGVPFF. CDR3 in DNA: TGTGCCAGCAGTCCCCAGACAGGGGTTCCTTTCTTT. Full variable domain (outside the CDR3, taken from reference TRBV28 and TRBJ1-1): DVKVTQSSRYLVKRTGEKVFLECVQDMDHENMFWYRQDPGLGLRLIYFSYDVKMKEKGDIPEGYSVSREKKERFSLILESASTNQTSMYLCASSPQTGVPFFGQGTRLTVV.

The CDR3 sequence is CASIYVVGSTSTDTQYF. The CDR3 DNA reads as TGTGCCAGCATCTATGTGGTGGGCAGCACTAGCACAGATACGCAGTATTTT. J is TRBJ2-3 and V is TRBV7-3; no clear D. Trimming stripped 7 bases from V and 0 bases from J, with 20 bases between. CDR1 is SGHTA and CDR2 is FQGTGA in the germline V gene. There are 17 residues in the CDR3.

This chain connects TRBV7-8 to TRBJ2-1; D may be TRBD1 (6 bases). The CDR3 consists of 14 residues. The germline V gene has CDR1 SGHVS and CDR2 FQNEAQ. Trimming removed 6 bases at V and 0 bases at J, with 9 bases between. CDR3 region: CASRLGASYNEQFF. As DNA, the CDR3 is TGTGCCAGCAGGTTGGGGGCCTCCTACAATGAGCAGTTCTTC.

V and J are TRBV6-5 and TRBJ2-7; TRBD2 matches 10 bases. The CDR3 totals 15 residues. After removal of 0 bases from V and 7 bases from J, the junction contained 6 bases not matched to a gene. From germline, CDR1 is MNHEY and CDR2 SVGAGI. CDR3 DNA sequence: TGTGCCAGCAGTTACTCGCTAGCGGGAGCCGTGGAGCAGTACTTC. Encoded protein: CASSYSLAGAVEQYF.

This chain links TRBV6-5 with TRBJ2-7; TRBD2 is a possible D gene (6 bases). The CDR3 consists of 14 residues. Germline values: CDR1 MNHEY, CDR2 SVGAGI. Trimming took off 3 bases at V and 6 bases at J, with 15 bases between the two ends. The CDR3 here is CASSYSEGLREQYF. The CDR3 nucleotides are TGTGCCAGCAGTTATTCGGAGGGTCTGCGCGAGCAGTACTTC.

This chain uses TRBV7-2 with TRBJ2-7, with D possibly matching TRBD1 (5 bases). Germline lookup yields CDR1 SGHTA and CDR2 FQGNSA. CDR3 length equals 14 residues. V lost 5 bases and J lost 4, with 15 bases in between. For the CDR3, the DNA is TGTGCCAGCAGCCTGACAGACCGCCTTTACGAGCAGTACTTC. Translating gives CASSLTDRLYEQYF.

The V and J genes are TRBV4-2 and TRBJ2-6; 8 bases align to TRBD2. CDR3 length: 20 amino acids. CDR1 LGHNA and CDR2 YNFKEQ come from the germline V gene. V shed 0 bases, J shed 0 bases, and the junction held 10 bases outside the gene matches. CDR3 protein: CASSQDFAGGRISGANVLTF. DNA for the CDR3: TGTGCCAGCAGCCAAGACTTTGCGGGGGGCCGTATCTCTGGGGCCAACGTCCTGACTTTC.

The J gene is TRBJ2-1, the V gene TRBV5-4; 10 bases are a match to TRBD2. The junction had 3 bases not matched to a gene; V was cut back by 2 bases and J by 10 bases. The CDR3 totals 13 residues. In germline, CDR1 is SGHNT, CDR2 YYREEE (reference sequence). The CDR3 protein is CASSLLAGYEQFF. CDR3 DNA: TGTGCCAGCAGCTTACTAGCGGGGTACGAGCAGTTCTTC.

The V and J genes are TRBV6-5 and TRBJ1-4, with TRBD1 matching 8 bases. With V trimmed by 0 bases and J by 7 bases, 7 bases remained unmatched. Germline V gene data show CDR1 as MNHEY and CDR2 as SVGAGI. The CDR3 is 16 residues long. The CDR3 DNA reads as TGTGCCAGCAGTTACTCGTTACAACAGGGGGGTGAAAAACTGTTTTTT. Its protein is CASSYSLQQGGEKLFF.

The chain has TRBV4-2 and TRBJ1-3; TRBD1 is a possible D gene (6 bases). The ends were cut back, 3 bases at V and 0 bases at J, with 15 bases in the middle. Germline V gene data show CDR1 as LGHNA and CDR2 as YNFKEQ. The CDR3 is 17 amino acids. CDR3 in DNA: TGTGCCAGCAGCCAGGCCCACAGGGTTAACTCTGGAAACACCATATATTTT. Protein: CASSQAHRVNSGNTIYF.

This rearrangement joins TRBV7-9 to TRBJ2-7; possible D gene TRBD1, 5 bases. The length of the CDR3 is 15 residues. The germline CDR1 and CDR2 sequences are SEHNR and FQNEAQ (reference sequence). V was pared by 1 base and J by 6 bases, with 16 bases between. In DNA form, the CDR3 reads TGTGCCAGCAGCTTAGGGGTGACAGAGGTGGGCGAGCAGTACTTC. It yields the protein CASSLGVTEVGEQYF.

The chain employs TRBV9 and TRBJ2-1; 9 positions agree with TRBD1. The CDR3 contains 16 residues. V trimming: 0 bases; J trimming: 5 bases; junction bases outside the gene matches: 6. CDR1 and CDR2 (germline): SGDLS, YYNGEE. The CDR3 coding sequence is TGTGCCAGCAGCGTAGCTACGGGACAGGGTAACAATGAGCAGTTCTTC. Its protein product is CASSVATGQGNNEQFF.

For the CDR3, the DNA is TGTGCCAGCAGCGATAACAGGGGCATGAACACTGAAGCTTTCTTT. Protein sequence: CASSDNRGMNTEAFF. The chain couples TRBV7-2 to TRBJ1-1; 7 nucleotides line up with TRBD1. The J segment lost 0 bases and the V segment lost 5 bases, leaving 6 bases of the junction unmatched. There are 15 residues in the CDR3. Germline CDR1 reads SGHTA; CDR2 reads FQGNSA. The full variable domain, in which reference TRBV7-2 and TRBJ1-1 provide the parts outside the CDR3, is GAGVSQSPSNKVTEKGKDVELRCDPISGHTALYWYRQSLGQGLEFLIYFQGNSAPDKSGLPSDRFSAERTGGSVSTLTIQRTQQEDSAVYLCASSDNRGMNTEAFFGQGTRLTVV.

V gene TRBV7-9 combines with J gene TRBJ2-7; 7 nucleotides match TRBD1. The CDR3 length is 18 residues. In germline, CDR1 is SEHNR, CDR2 FQNEAQ (reference sequence). With 5 bases clipped from V and 4 bases from J, the junction kept 20 bases outside the gene matches. The CDR3 here is CASSTDMFSGTVYYEQYF. CDR3 nucleotides: TGTGCCAGCAGCACAGACATGTTTTCCGGGACAGTTTATTACGAGCAGTACTTC.

With respect to this clone: Relative to the germline gene, one junction end is altered; a read error may explain this. Other DNA sequences within the sample encode an identical CDR3. The chain recombines TRBV12-5 with TRBJ2-7; D unclear. The CDR3 runs to 13 residues. The germline V gene encodes CDR1 LGHNT and CDR2 FRNRAP. CDR3 region: CASGLGGLGWQYF. The CDR3 DNA reads TGTGCCAGTGGTTTGGGCGGCCTCGGGTGGCAGTACTTC.

This rearrangement joins TRBV4-2 to TRBJ1-1, with unresolved D. Deletions cut 0 bases from V and 3 bases from J, with 11 bases between. The germline CDR1 and CDR2 sequences are LGHNA and YNFKEQ. The CDR3 has 15 residues. CDR3 sequence: CASSQDGNGDTEAFF. The CDR3 region has the DNA TGTGCCAGCAGCCAAGATGGAAACGGGGACACTGAAGCTTTCTTT.

This chain uses TRBV14 with TRBJ2-3; D is perhaps TRBD1 (5 bases). V lost 4 bases and J lost 5, with 7 bases in between. CDR3 size: 12 residues. Germline values: CDR1 SGHDN, CDR2 FVKESK. The CDR3 nucleotides read TGTGCCAGCAGCCCTAGGGGAGATACGCAGTATTTT. Its translation is CASSPRGDTQYF. The variable domain in full, completed from reference TRBV14 and TRBJ2-3, reads EAGVTQFPSHSVIEKGQTVTLRCDPISGHDNLYWYRRVMGKEIKFLLHFVKESKQDESGMPNNRFLAERTGGTYSTLKVQPAELEDSGVYFCASSPRGDTQYFGPGTRLTVL.

The gene calls are TRBV4-3 and TRBJ1-4; D call uncertain. This CDR3 has 16 residues. The V gene lost 0 bases and the J gene lost 5 bases, with 13 bases spanning the gap. Germline V gene lookup returns CDR1 LGHNA and CDR2 YSLEER. CDR3 sequence (DNA): TGCGCCAGCAGCCAAGATTTAACCCGTCAGAATGAAAAACTGTTTTTT. It encodes CASSQDLTRQNEKLFF.